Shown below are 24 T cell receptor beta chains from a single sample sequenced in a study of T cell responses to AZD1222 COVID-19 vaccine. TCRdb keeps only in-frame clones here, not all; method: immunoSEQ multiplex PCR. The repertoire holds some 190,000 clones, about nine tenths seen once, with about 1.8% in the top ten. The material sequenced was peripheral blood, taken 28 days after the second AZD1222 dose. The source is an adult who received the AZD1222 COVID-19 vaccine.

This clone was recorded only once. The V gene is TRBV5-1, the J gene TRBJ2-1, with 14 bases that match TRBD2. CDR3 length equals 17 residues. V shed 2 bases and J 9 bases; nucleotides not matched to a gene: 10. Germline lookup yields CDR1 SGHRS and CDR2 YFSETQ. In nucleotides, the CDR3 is TGCGCCAGCAGCTTTGCCGGACTAGCGGGAGGAAGGAGTGAGCAGTTCTTC. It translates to CASSFAGLAGGRSEQFF. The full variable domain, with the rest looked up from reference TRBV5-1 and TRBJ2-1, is KAGVTQTPRYLIKTRGQQVTLSCSPISGHRSVSWYQQTPGQGLQFLFEYFSETQRNKGNFPGRFSGRQFSNSRSEMNVSTLELGDSALYLCASSFAGLAGGRSEQFFGPGTRLTVL.

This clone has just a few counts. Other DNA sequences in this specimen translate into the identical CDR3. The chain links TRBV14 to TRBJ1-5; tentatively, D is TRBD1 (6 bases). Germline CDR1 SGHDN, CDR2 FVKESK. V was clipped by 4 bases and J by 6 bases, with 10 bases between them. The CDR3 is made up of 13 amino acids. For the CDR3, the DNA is TGTGCCAGCAGCCTACAGGGCGGTCAGCCCCAGCATTTT. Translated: CASSLQGGQPQHF.

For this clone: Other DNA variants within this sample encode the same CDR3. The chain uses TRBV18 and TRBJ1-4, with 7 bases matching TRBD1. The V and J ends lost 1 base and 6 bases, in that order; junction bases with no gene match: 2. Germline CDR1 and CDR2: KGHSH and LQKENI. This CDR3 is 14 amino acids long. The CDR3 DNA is TGTGCCAGCTCACCACAGGGGGCTGATGAAAAACTGTTTTTT. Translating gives CASSPQGADEKLFF.

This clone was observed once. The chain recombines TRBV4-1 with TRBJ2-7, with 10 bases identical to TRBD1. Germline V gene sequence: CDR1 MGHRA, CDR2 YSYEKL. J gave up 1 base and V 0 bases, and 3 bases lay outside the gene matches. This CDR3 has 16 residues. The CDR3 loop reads CASSQDQGQGSYEQYF. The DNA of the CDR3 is TGCGCCAGCAGCCAAGATCAGGGACAGGGGTCCTACGAGCAGTACTTC.

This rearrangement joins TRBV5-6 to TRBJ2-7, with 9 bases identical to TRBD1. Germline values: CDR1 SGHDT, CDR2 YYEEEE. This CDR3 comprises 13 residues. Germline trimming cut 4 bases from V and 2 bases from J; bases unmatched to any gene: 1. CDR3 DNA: TGTGCCAGCAGCCGGGACAGGGCCTACGAGCAGTACTTC. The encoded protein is CASSRDRAYEQYF.

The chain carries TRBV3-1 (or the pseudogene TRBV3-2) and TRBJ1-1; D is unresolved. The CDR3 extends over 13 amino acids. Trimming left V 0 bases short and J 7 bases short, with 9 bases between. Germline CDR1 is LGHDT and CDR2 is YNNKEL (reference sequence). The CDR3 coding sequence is TGTGCCAGCAGCCAAGAACATTGGGATGAAGCTTTCTTT. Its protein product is CASSQEHWDEAFF.

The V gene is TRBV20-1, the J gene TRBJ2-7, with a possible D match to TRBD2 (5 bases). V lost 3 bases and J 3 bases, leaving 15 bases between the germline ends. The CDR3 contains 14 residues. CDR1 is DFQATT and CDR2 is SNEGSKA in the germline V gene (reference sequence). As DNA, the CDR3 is TGCAGTGCTAGTCCGTCGGGGAAGATCTACGAGCAGTACTTC. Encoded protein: CSASPSGKIYEQYF.

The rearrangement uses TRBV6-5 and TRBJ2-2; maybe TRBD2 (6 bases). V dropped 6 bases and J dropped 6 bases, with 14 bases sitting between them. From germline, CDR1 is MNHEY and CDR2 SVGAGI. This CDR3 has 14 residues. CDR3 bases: TGTGCCAGCAGGGGTTTGGGGGAGGCCGGGGAGCTGTTTTTT. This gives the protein CASRGLGEAGELFF.

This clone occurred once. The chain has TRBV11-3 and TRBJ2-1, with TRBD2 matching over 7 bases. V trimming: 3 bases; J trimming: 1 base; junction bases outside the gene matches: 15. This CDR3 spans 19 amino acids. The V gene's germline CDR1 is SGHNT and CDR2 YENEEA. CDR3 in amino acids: CASSFGGGPHLRSYNEQFF. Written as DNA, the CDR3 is TGTGCCAGCAGCTTCGGCGGGGGTCCCCATTTGAGGTCCTACAATGAGCAGTTCTTC.

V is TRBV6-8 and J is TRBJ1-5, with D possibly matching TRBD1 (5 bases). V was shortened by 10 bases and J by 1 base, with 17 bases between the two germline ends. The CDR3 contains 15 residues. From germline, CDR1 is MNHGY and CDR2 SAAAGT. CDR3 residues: CATNCRQTSNQPQHF. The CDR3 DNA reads TGTGCCACTAATTGCCGACAGACCAGCAATCAGCCCCAGCATTTT.

The CDR3 loop is CASSMGGPYEQYF. In DNA form, the CDR3 reads TGTGCCAGCAGCATGGGGGGCCCCTACGAGCAGTACTTC. The chain uses TRBV21-1 and TRBJ2-7. TRBV21-1 is a pseudogene segment. This CDR3 spans 13 amino acids.

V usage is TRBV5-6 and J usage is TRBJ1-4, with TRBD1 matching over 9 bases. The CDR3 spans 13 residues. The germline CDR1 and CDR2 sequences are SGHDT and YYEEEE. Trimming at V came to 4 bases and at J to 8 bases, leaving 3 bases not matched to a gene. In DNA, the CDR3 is TGTGCCAGCAGCAACAGGGGGCGAGAAAAACTGTTTTTT. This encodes CASSNRGREKLFF.

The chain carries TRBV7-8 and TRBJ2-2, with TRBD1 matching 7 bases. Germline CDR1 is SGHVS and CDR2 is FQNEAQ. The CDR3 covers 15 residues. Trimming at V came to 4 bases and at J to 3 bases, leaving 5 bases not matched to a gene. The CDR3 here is CASSSGQQYTGELFF. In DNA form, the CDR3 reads TGTGCCAGCAGCTCGGGACAGCAGTACACCGGGGAGCTGTTTTTT. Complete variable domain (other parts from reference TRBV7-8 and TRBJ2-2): GAGVSQSPRYKVAKRGQDVALRCDPISGHVSLFWYQQALGQGPEFLTYFQNEAQLDKSGLPSDRFFAERPEGSVSTLKIQRTQQEDSAVYLCASSSGQQYTGELFFGEGSRLTVL.

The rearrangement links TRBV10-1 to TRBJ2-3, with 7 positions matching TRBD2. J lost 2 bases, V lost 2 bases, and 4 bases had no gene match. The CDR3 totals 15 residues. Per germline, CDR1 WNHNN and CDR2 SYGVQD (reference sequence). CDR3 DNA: TGCGCCAGCAGTGAGGGGACTATTTACACAGATACGCAGTATTTT. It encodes CASSEGTIYTDTQYF.

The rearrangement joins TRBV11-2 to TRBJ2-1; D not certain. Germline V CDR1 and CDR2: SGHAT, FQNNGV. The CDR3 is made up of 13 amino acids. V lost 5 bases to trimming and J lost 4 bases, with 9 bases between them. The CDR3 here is CASSPQAYNEQFF. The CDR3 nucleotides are TGTGCCAGCAGCCCCCAGGCTTACAATGAGCAGTTCTTC. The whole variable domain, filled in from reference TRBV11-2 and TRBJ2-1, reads EAGVAQSPRYKIIEKRQSVAFWCNPISGHATLYWYQQILGQGPKLLIQFQNNGVVDDSQLPKDRFSAERLKGVDSTLKIQPAKLEDSAVYLCASSPQAYNEQFFGPGTRLTVL.

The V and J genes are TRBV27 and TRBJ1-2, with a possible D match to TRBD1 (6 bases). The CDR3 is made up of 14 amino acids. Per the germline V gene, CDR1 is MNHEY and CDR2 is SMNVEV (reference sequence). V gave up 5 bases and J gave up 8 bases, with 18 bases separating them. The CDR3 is CASSRRQETRGYTF. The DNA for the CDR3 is TGTGCCAGCAGTCGGCGACAGGAAACGAGGGGCTACACCTTC.

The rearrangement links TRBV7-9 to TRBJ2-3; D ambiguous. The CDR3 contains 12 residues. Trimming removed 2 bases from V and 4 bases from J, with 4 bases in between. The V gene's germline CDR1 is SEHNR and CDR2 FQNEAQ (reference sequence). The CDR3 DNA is TGTGCCAGCAGCTTAAGTGCAGATACGCAGTATTTT. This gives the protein CASSLSADTQYF.

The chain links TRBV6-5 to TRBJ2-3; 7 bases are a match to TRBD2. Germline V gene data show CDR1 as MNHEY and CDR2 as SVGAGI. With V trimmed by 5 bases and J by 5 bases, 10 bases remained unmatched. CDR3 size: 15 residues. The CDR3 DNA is TGTGCCAGCAGTCCTCTGGCGGGAGTCCGAGATACGCAGTATTTT. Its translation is CASSPLAGVRDTQYF.

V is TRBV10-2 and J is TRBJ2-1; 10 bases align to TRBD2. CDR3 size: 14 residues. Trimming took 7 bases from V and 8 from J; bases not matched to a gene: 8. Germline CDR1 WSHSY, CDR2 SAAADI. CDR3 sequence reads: CASKPSGRRDEQFF. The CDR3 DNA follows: TGCGCCAGCAAACCTAGCGGGAGACGGGATGAGCAGTTCTTC.

The CDR3 sequence: CATSPSGPSPEQFF. The CDR3 DNA is TGTGCCACCAGTCCTAGCGGGCCTAGTCCCGAGCAGTTCTTC. V gene TRBV24-1 combines with J gene TRBJ2-1; TRBD2 matches at 8 bases. The CDR3 runs 14 residues. Unmatched junction bases numbered 10, after V lost 6 bases and J lost 10 bases. CDR1 and CDR2 from the germline V gene are KGHDR and SFDVKD.

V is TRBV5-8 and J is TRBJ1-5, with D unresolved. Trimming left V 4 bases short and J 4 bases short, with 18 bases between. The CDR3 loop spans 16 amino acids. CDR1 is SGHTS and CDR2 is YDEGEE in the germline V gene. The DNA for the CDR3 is TGTGCCAGCAGCGACGGGGTGGGGTTCGGAAATCAGCCCCAGCATTTT. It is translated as CASSDGVGFGNQPQHF. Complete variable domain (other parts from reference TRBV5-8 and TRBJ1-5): EAGVTQSPTHLIKTRGQQATLRCSPISGHTSVYWYQQALGLGLQFLLWYDEGEERNRGNFPPRFSGRQFPNYSSELNVNALELEDSALYLCASSDGVGFGNQPQHFGDGTRLSIL.

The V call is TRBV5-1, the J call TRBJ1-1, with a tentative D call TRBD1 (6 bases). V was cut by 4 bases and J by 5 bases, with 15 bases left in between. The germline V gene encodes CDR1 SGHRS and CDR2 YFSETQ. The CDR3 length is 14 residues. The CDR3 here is CASSLVTGGTEAFF. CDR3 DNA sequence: TGCGCCAGCAGCCTAGTGACAGGCGGGACTGAAGCTTTCTTT.

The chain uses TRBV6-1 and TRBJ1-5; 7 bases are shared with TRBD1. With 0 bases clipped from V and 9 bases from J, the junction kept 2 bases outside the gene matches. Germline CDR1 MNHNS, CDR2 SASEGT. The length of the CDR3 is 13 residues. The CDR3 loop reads CASSEATGTPQHF. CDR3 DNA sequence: TGTGCCAGCAGTGAAGCGACAGGGACGCCCCAGCATTTT.

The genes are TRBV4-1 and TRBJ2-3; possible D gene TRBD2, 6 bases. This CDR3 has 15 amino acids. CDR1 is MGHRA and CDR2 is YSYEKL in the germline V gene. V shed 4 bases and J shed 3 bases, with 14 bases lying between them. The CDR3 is CASSLQLAPTDTQYF. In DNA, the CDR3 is TGCGCCAGCAGCCTGCAACTAGCTCCGACAGATACGCAGTATTTT.